This T cell receptor beta chain comes out of a study of blood T cells in healthy people across ages. Sample-barcoded 5' priming and a J-beta primer mix drove a second PCR of 7 to 11 cycles. Using its own MiXCR run on the 5' RACE reads, TCRdb lists one record per CDR3 protein. The sample lists approximately 1.5 million distinct CDR3 sequences; about 42% were seen once. Trimming left V 7 bases short and J 7 bases short, with 11 bases between. CDR1 and CDR2 from the germline V gene are DFQATT and SNEGSKA (reference sequence). The CDR3 consists of 11 residues. Sequencing was done on a sample of blood. This chain links TRBV20-1 with TRBJ2-1; D ambiguous. This TCR came from a woman aged 18-30 years in good health. The CDR3 spells CSVSSPNEQFF. The CDR3 DNA follows: TGCAGTGTTAGCTCCCCGAATGAGCAGTTCTTC.